The T cell receptor beta chain under discussion was sequenced for a study of blood T cell repertoires in COVID-19. Study-wide context: Both acute and convalescent COVID-19 samples were obtained from the United States, Italy and Spain. PBMCs, B-cell-depleted T cells, or T cells provided the cDNA or gDNA that made up the material.

This clone appeared once. The CDR3 contains 20 residues. The V and J ends lost 2 bases and 0 bases, in that order; junction bases with no gene match: 16. Per the original methods: By means of reference gene primer amplification, nucleated cell counts were estimated. Repertoires were generated with immunoSEQ multiplex PCR, while TCRdb's copy carries only in-frame clones and drops some. The V and J calls and clone size are taken from that table; D and trimming were inferred from the DNA. The table lists 250,000 to 300,000 clones, 80% to 90% of them singletons. Sequencing was performed on peripheral blood. This chain links TRBV23-1 with TRBJ2-7, with TRBD2 matching over 10 bases. TRBV23-1 is an ORF for which the function is uncertain. The clonotype comes from a man in his 60s with acute or convalescent COVID-19. Written as DNA, the CDR3 is TGCGCCAGCAGTCAAATTTCGGGACAGAATAGCGGGGGGAGCTCCTACGAGCAGTACTTC. Translated: CASSQISGQNSGGSSYEQYF.